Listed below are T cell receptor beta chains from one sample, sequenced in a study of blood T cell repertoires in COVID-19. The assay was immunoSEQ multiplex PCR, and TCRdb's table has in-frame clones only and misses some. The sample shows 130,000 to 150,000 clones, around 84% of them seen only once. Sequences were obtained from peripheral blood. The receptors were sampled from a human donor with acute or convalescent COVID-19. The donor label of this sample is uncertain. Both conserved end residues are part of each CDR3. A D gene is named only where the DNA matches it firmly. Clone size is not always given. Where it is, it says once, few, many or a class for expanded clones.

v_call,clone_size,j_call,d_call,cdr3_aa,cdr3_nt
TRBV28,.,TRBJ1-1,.,CASSLSGIVGTEAFF,TGTGCCAGCAGTTTAAGCGGGATTGTAGGCACTGAAGCTTTCTTT
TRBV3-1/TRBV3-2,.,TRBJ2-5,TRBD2,CASSQPGLAGQETQYF,TGTGCCAGCAGCCAACCGGGACTAGCGGGACAAGAGACCCAGTACTTC
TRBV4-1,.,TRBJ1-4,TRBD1,CASSQGTGGDEKLFF,TGCGCCAGCAGCCAGGGGACAGGGGGAGATGAAAAACTGTTTTTT
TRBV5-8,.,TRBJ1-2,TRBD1,CASRRGTTGGANYGYTF,TGTGCCAGCAGACGCGGAACCACAGGGGGCGCCAACTATGGCTACACCTTC
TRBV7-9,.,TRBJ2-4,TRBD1,CASSKHRGFDAKNIQYF,TGTGCCAGCAGTAAACACAGGGGTTTTGATGCCAAAAACATTCAGTACTTC
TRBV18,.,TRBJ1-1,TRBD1,CASSPRDSNTEAFF,TGTGCCAGCTCACCGAGGGACAGCAACACTGAAGCTTTCTTT
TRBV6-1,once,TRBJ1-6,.,CASSESVGLPLHF,TGTGCCAGCAGTGAATCGGTGGGGCTCCCCCTCCACTTT
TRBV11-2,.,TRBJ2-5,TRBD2,CASSLGASGRRETQYF,TGTGCCAGCAGCTTAGGGGCTAGCGGGAGACGTGAGACCCAGTACTTC
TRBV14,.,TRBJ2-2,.,CASSKNLNTGELFF,TGTGCCAGCAGCAAAAACTTGAACACCGGGGAGCTGTTTTTT
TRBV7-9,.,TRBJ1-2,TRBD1,CASGTADNYGYTF,TGTGCCAGCGGGACAGCAGATAACTATGGCTACACCTTC
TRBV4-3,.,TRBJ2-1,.,CASSQERSAGLLGEQFF,TGCGCCAGCAGCCAAGAGCGAAGCGCAGGGCTTTTGGGTGAGCAGTTCTTC
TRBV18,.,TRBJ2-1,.,CASSPMGARLANEQFF,TGTGCCAGCTCACCTATGGGGGCGCGACTAGCCAATGAGCAGTTCTTC
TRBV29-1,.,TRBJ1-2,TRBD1,CIGLRQGGYGYTF,TGCATCGGACTTAGGCAGGGGGGCTATGGCTACACCTTC
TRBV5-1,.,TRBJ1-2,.,CASSPGPGQHQYGYTF,TGCGCCAGCAGCCCCGGGCCCGGACAGCACCAATATGGCTACACCTTC
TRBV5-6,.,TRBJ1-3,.,CASSLIGGSSGNTIYF,TGTGCCAGCAGCTTGATCGGGGGTTCGAGTGGAAACACCATATATTTT
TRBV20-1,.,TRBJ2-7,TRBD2,CRLAGLYEQYF,TGCAGATTAGCGGGGCTCTACGAGCAGTACTTC
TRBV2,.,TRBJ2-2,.,CASRPWGQNTGELFF,TGTGCCAGTCGGCCCTGGGGACAGAACACCGGGGAGCTGTTTTTT
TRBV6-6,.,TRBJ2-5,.,CASSYRKWGGLETQYF,TGTGCCAGCAGTTATAGGAAGTGGGGGGGGCTGGAGACCCAGTACTTC
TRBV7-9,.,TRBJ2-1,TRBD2,CASSPSSSGGARNEQFF,TGTGCCAGCAGCCCATCCTCTAGCGGGGGGGCCAGAAATGAGCAGTTCTTC
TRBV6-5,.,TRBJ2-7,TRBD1,CASDRQGASYEQYF,TGTGCCAGCGACCGACAGGGGGCATCCTACGAGCAGTACTTC
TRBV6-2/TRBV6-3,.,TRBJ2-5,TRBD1,CASSPTGVRETQYF,TGTGCCAGCAGTCCGACAGGGGTCCGGGAGACCCAGTACTTC
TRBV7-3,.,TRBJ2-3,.,CASSLSSPGTDTQYF,TGTGCCAGCAGCTTATCCTCCCCGGGCACAGATACGCAGTATTTT
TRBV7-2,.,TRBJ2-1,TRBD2,CASSLMPSGGGNEQFF,TGTGCCAGCAGCTTAATGCCTAGCGGGGGGGGGAATGAGCAGTTCTTC
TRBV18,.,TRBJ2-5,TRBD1,CASSRDSQQETQYF,TGTGCCAGCTCACGGGACAGCCAACAAGAGACCCAGTACTTC
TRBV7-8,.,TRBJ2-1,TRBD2,CASSLGTSGHNEQFF,TGTGCCAGCAGCTTAGGGACTAGCGGGCACAATGAGCAGTTCTTC
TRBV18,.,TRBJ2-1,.,CASSPPLEGEQFF,TGTGCCAGCTCACCACCGCTGGAGGGTGAGCAGTTCTTC
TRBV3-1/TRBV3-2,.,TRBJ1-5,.,CASSQGQGDQPQHF,TGTGCCAGCAGCCAAGGACAAGGCGATCAGCCCCAGCATTTT
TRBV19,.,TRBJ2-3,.,CASSPTTASPFTDTQYF,TGTGCCAGTAGCCCGACTACCGCGTCCCCCTTCACAGATACGCAGTATTTT
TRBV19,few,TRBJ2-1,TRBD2,CASVRGGDSNEQFF,TGTGCCAGTGTTCGGGGGGGGGATTCCAATGAGCAGTTCTTC
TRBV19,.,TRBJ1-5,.,CASSITRTESNQPQHF,TGTGCCAGTAGTATCACTCGGACAGAGAGCAATCAGCCCCAGCATTTT
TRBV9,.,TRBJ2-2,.,CASSPWTKNTGELFF,TGTGCCAGCAGCCCCTGGACAAAGAACACCGGGGAGCTGTTTTTT
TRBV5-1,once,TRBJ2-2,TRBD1,CASSLAPGQGVGELFF,TGCGCCAGCAGCTTGGCTCCGGGACAGGGGGTTGGGGAGCTGTTTTTT
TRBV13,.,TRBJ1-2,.,CASSPPLRDTTNYGYTF,TGTGCCAGCAGCCCCCCTCTCCGGGACACAACTAACTATGGCTACACCTTC
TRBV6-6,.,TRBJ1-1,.,CASSLGQVAYTEAFF,TGTGCCAGCAGCCTAGGACAAGTCGCCTACACTGAAGCTTTCTTT
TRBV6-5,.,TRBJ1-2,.,CASSYNRELGNYGYTF,TGTGCCAGCAGTTACAACAGGGAACTCGGTAACTATGGCTACACCTTC
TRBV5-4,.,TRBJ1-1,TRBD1,CASSSSGTGGPEAFF,TGTGCCAGCAGCAGTTCCGGGACAGGGGGCCCTGAAGCTTTCTTT
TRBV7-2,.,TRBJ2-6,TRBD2,CASNTGGTGANVLTF,TGTGCCAGCAATACGGGGGGGACTGGGGCCAACGTCCTGACTTTC
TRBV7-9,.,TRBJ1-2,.,CASSRTTGTGYTF,TGTGCCAGCAGCCGGACAACAGGGACTGGCTACACCTTC
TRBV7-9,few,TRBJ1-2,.,CASSFPSNYGYTF,TGTGCCAGCAGCTTTCCCAGTAACTATGGCTACACCTTC
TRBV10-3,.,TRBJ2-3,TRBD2,CAISVAGGSPDTQYF,TGTGCCATCAGTGTTGCGGGAGGGTCCCCAGATACGCAGTATTTT
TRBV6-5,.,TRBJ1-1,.,CASSYSRGGRTEAFF,TGTGCCAGCAGTTACTCGAGGGGCGGGAGGACTGAAGCTTTCTTT
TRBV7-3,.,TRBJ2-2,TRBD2,CASSLNPSGTGELFF,TGTGCCAGCAGCTTAAATCCTAGCGGGACCGGGGAGCTGTTTTTT
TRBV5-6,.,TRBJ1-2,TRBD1,CASSLQLQGNGYTF,TGTGCCAGCAGCTTGCAATTACAGGGGAATGGCTACACCTTC
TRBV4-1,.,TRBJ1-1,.,CASSQFVQNTEAFF,TGCGCCAGCAGCCAATTTGTACAGAACACTGAAGCTTTCTTT
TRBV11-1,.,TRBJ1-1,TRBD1,CASSFPGGEAFF,TGTGCCAGCAGCTTTCCAGGGGGTGAAGCTTTCTTT
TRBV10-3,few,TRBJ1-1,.,CAISESGGRITEAFF,TGTGCCATCAGTGAGTCAGGCGGGCGGATCACTGAAGCTTTCTTT
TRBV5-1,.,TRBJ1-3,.,CASSLFSSGPGNTIYF,TGCGCCAGCAGCTTGTTCAGTAGCGGGCCTGGAAACACCATATATTTT
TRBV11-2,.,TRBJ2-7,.,CASSLGEVYEQYF,TGTGCCAGCAGCTTAGGGGAGGTCTACGAGCAGTACTTC
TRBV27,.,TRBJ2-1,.,CASSQIEPRPNEQFF,TGTGCCAGCAGTCAGATAGAGCCTAGGCCCAATGAGCAGTTCTTC
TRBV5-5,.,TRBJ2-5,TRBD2,CASSLQTSGGSSRETQYF,TGTGCCAGCAGCTTGCAGACTAGCGGGGGATCGTCGAGAGAGACCCAGTACTTC
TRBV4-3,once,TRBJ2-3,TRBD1,CASSLGQGRADTQYF,TGCGCCAGCAGCCTCGGACAGGGGAGGGCAGATACGCAGTATTTT